The entry below describes one T cell receptor beta chain. Its antigen is as yet unknown. Healthy Caucasians provided all donations. These data come from a study of identical twins. Study-wide results and caveats: Out-of-frame TCR alpha sharing in monozygotic twins exceeded recombination model predictions.

TCRdb recomputed calls from the 5' RACE reads with MiXCR, one row per CDR3 protein. The sample consists of just under 650,000 distinct CDR3 sequences, around 7.5% of them appearing once. This sample was shared with a second study, whose subject was yellow fever vaccine responses in identical twins. Per that paper: Twins reportedly showed a vaccine T cell response that seemed partly convergent and partly personalized.

Specimen: PBMCs. This clonotype originated in a woman aged 18-29 years in good health.

The CDR3 here is CASSYLTGPSTDTQYF. The CDR3 nucleotides are TGCGCCAGCAGCTACCTGACAGGGCCCTCCACAGATACGCAGTATTTT. The chain recombines TRBV5-1 with TRBJ2-3; 7 positions match TRBD1. V was clipped by 3 bases and J by 2 bases; unmatched bases: 9. The CDR3 extends over 16 amino acids. From germline, CDR1 is SGHRS and CDR2 YFSETQ.